This T cell receptor beta chain was recorded in a study of shared clonotypes between healthy human individuals. CDR3 length: 15 amino acids. CDR1 is MNHNS and CDR2 is SASEGT in the germline V gene. Trimming left V 4 bases short and J 7 bases short, with 17 bases between. This clone was detected only a few times. Measured with immunoSEQ multiplex PCR; TCRdb has only the in-frame clones, and not every one. Here the sample spans some 2,100,000 clones, nearly 97% being singletons. The source is a man younger than 30 in good health. This rearrangement joins TRBV6-1 to TRBJ2-1; D may match TRBD1 or TRBD2 (6 bases each). Sequencing input: naive CD4+ T cells sorted from blood. Subset defined: CD45RA+ positively selected. The CDR3 nucleotides are TGTGCCAGCAGTGGGCAGCCGGGGGCGGGGAATGAGCAGTTCTTC. Translating gives CASSGQPGAGNEQFF.